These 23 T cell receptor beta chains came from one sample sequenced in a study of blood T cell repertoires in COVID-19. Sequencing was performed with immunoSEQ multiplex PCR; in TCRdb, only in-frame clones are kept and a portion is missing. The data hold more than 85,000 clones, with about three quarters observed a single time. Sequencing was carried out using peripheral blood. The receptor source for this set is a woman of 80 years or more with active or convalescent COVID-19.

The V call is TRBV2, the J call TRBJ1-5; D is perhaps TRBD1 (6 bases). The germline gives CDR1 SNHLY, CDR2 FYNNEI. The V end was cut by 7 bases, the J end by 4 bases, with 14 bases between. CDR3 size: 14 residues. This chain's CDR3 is CASKQGFGNQPQHF. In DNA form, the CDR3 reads TGTGCCAGCAAACAGGGCTTCGGGAATCAGCCCCAGCATTTT.

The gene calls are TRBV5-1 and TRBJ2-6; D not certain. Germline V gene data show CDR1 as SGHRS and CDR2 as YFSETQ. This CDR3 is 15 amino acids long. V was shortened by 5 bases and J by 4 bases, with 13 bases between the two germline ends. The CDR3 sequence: CASSRPGAGANVLTF. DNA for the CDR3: TGCGCCAGCAGTCGGCCCGGAGCCGGGGCCAACGTCCTGACTTTC.

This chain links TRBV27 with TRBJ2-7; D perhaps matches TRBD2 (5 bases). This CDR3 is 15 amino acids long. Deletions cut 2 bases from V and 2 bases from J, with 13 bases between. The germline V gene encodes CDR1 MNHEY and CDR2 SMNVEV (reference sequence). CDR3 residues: CASSLGLAETYEQYF. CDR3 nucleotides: TGTGCCAGCAGTTTAGGGCTAGCAGAAACCTACGAGCAGTACTTC.

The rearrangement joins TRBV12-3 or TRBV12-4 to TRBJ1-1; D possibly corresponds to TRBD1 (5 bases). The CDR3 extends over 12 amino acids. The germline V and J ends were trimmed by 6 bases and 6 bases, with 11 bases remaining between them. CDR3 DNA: TGTGCCAGCAGACCTCAGGGCCCTGAAGCTTTCTTT. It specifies CASRPQGPEAFF.

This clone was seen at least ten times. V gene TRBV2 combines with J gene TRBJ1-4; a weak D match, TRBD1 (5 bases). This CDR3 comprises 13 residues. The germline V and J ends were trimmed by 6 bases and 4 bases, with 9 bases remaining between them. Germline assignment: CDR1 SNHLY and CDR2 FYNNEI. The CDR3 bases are TGTGCCAGCAGCCCAGGGTTTAATGAAAAACTGTTTTTT. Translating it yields CASSPGFNEKLFF.

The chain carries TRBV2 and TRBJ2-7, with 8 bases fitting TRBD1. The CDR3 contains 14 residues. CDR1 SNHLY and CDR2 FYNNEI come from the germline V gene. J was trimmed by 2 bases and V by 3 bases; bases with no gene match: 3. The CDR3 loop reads CASSEGQATYEQYF. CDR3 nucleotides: TGTGCCAGCAGTGAGGGACAGGCCACCTACGAGCAGTACTTC.

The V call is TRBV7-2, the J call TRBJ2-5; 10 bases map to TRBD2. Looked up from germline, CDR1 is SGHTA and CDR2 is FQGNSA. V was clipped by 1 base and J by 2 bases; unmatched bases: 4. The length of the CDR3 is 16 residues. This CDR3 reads CASSLGSAGGQETQYF. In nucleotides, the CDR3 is TGTGCCAGCAGCTTAGGGTCAGCGGGAGGGCAAGAGACCCAGTACTTC.

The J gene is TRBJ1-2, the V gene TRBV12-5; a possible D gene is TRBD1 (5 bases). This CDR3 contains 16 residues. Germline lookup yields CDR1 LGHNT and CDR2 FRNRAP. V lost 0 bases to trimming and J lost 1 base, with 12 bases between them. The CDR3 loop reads CASGLVQGGDNYGYTF. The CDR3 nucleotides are TGTGCTAGTGGTTTGGTACAAGGAGGGGATAACTATGGCTACACCTTC.

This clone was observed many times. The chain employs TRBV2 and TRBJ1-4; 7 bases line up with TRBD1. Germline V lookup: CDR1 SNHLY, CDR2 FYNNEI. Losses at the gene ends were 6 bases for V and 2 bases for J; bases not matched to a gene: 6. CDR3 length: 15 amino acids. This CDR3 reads CASSEQGITNEKLFF. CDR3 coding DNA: TGTGCCAGCAGCGAACAGGGGATCACTAATGAAAAACTGTTTTTT.

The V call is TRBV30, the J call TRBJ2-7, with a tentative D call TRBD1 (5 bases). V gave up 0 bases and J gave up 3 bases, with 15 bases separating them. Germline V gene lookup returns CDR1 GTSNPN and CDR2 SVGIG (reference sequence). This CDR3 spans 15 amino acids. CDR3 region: CAWSVAQVKFYEQYF. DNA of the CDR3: TGTGCCTGGAGTGTCGCACAGGTAAAATTCTACGAGCAGTACTTC.

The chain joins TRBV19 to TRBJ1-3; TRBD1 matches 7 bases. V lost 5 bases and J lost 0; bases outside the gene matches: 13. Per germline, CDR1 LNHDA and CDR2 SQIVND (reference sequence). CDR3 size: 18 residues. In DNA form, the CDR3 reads TGTGCCAGTAGTCCACGCCCGGACAGGCCGTTCTCTGGAAACACCATATATTTT. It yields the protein CASSPRPDRPFSGNTIYF.

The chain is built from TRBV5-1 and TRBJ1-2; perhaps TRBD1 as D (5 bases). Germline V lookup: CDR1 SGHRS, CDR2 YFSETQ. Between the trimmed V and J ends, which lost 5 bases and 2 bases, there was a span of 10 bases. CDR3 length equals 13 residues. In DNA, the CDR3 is TGCGCCAGCAGTCCGGGGGGGAACTATGGCTACACCTTC. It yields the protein CASSPGGNYGYTF.

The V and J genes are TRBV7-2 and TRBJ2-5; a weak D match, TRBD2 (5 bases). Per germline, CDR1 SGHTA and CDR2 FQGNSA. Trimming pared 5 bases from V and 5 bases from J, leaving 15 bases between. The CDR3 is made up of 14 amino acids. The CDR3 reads CASSTQRRGETQYF. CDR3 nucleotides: TGTGCCAGCAGCACCCAGCGGAGAGGGGAGACCCAGTACTTC.

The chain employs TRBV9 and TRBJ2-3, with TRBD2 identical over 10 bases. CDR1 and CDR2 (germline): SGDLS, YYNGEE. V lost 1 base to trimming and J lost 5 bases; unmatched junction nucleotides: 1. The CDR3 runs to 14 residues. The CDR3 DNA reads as TGTGCCAGCAGCGTACTAGCGGGAGAAGATACGCAGTATTTT. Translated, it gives CASSVLAGEDTQYF.

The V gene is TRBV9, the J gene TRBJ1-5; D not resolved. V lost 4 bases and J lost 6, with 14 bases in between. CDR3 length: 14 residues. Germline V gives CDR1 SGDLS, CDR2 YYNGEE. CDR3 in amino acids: CASSPRGGFQPQHF. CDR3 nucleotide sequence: TGTGCCAGCAGCCCCCGGGGTGGATTTCAGCCCCAGCATTTT.

This CDR3 is CASSRGPLGPQHF. The CDR3 DNA reads TGTGCCAGCAGCAGGGGCCCCCTGGGGCCCCAGCATTTT. The rearrangement links TRBV12-3 or TRBV12-4 to TRBJ1-5, with D possibly matching TRBD1 (6 bases). This CDR3 contains 13 residues. The V and J ends lost 6 bases and 9 bases respectively, with 15 bases between them.

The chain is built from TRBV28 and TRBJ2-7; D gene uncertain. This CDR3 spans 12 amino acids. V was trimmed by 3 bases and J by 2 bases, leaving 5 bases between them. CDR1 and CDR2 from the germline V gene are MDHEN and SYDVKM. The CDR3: CASSFVPYEQYF. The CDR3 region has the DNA TGTGCCAGCAGTTTCGTTCCCTACGAGCAGTACTTC.

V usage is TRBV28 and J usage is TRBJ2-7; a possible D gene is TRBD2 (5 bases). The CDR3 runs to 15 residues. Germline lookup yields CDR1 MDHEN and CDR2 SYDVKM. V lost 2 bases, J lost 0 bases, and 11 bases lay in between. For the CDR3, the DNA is TGTGCCAGCAGTTTACCGCGGGCTTTCTCCTACGAGCAGTACTTC. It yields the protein CASSLPRAFSYEQYF.

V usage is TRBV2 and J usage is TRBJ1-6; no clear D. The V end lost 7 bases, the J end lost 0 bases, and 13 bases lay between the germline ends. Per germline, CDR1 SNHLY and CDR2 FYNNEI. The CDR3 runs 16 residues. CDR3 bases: TGTGCCAGCACCTACCGCTCAAGCTCCTATAATTCACCCCTCCACTTT. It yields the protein CASTYRSSSYNSPLHF. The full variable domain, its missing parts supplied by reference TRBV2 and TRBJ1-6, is EPEVTQTPSHQVTQMGQEVILRCVPISNHLYFYWYRQILGQKVEFLVSFYNNEISEKSEIFDDQFSVERPDGSNFTLKIRSTKLEDSAMYFCASTYRSSSYNSPLHFGNGTRLTVT.

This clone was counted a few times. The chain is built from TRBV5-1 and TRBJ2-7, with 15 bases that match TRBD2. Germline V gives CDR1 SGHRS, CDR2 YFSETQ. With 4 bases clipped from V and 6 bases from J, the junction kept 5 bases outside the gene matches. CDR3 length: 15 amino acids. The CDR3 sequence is CASSAGLAGGVEQYF. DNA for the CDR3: TGCGCCAGCAGCGCGGGACTAGCGGGAGGTGTCGAGCAGTACTTC.

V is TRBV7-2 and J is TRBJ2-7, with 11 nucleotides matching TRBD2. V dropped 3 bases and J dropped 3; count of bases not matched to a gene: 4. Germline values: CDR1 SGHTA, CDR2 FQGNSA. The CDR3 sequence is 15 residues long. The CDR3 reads CASSFSGLAVYEQYF. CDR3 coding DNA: TGTGCCAGCAGCTTCTCGGGACTAGCGGTCTACGAGCAGTACTTC.

In DNA form, the CDR3 reads TGTGCCAGTAGTTTACCAGGGGGCGCGGCACAAGAGACCCAGTACTTC. Amino acid sequence: CASSLPGGAAQETQYF. The chain carries TRBV19 and TRBJ2-5; the match to TRBD1 covers 8 bases. The CDR3 covers 16 residues. The V and J ends lost 5 bases and 2 bases, in that order; junction bases with no gene match: 10. Germline loops: CDR1 LNHDA, CDR2 SQIVND (reference sequence).

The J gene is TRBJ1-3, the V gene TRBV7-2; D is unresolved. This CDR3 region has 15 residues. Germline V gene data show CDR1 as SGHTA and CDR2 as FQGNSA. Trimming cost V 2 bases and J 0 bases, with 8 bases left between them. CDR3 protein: CASSLSTHSGNTIYF. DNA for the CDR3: TGTGCCAGCAGCTTAAGCACGCACTCTGGAAACACCATATATTTT.